This entry lists 9 T cell receptor beta chains sequenced from one sample in a study of T cell clones after liver transplantation. TCRdb's table, derived via immunoSEQ multiplex PCR, lists solely in-frame clones and lacks some. Among approximately 65,000 clones listed, 90% to 95% were seen once. The input for sequencing was CD4+ T cells from blood, taken approximately 25 months after liver transplant. The receptors shown here come from a human patient who received a liver transplant. The graft donor may account for some of the T cells.

The count of this clone is one. The CDR3 DNA reads as TGTGCCAGCAGTCCGACAGGAGCGAGGGTGAACACTGAAGCTTTCTTT. Encoded protein: CASSPTGARVNTEAFF. The genes are TRBV2 and TRBJ1-1; the D gene is possibly TRBD1 (6 bases). The germline V and J ends were trimmed by 5 bases and 0 bases, with 16 bases remaining between them. The length of the CDR3 is 16 residues. Germline values: CDR1 SNHLY, CDR2 FYNNEI.

In this sample, this clone turned up once. The chain recombines TRBV7-8 with TRBJ2-7; 12 nucleotides agree with TRBD2. Per germline, CDR1 SGHVS and CDR2 FQNEAQ. V shed 1 base, J shed 0 bases, and the junction held 1 base outside the gene matches. This CDR3 is built from 16 residues. CDR3 protein: CASSLGGLAGSYEQYF. CDR3 coding DNA: TGTGCCAGCAGCTTAGGGGGACTAGCGGGCTCCTACGAGCAGTACTTC.

This chain links TRBV7-8 with TRBJ2-2, with D maybe TRBD2 (5 bases). V lost 4 bases, J lost 7 bases, and 16 bases lay in between. Germline V lookup: CDR1 SGHVS, CDR2 FQNEAQ. This CDR3 is 15 amino acids long. The CDR3 DNA sequence: TGTGCCAGCAGCTCCTTAGGTGGGAGTGGCGGGGAGCTGTTTTTT. It encodes CASSSLGGSGGELFF.

V and J are TRBV19 and TRBJ2-3, with D possibly matching TRBD2 (5 bases). This CDR3 is built from 15 residues. Trimming removed 3 bases at V and 2 bases at J, with 12 bases between. CDR1 is LNHDA, CDR2 SQIVND, per germline (reference sequence). CDR3 residues: CASSIGRADTDTQYF. DNA for the CDR3: TGTGCCAGTAGTATCGGTCGAGCGGACACAGATACGCAGTATTTT.

This chain joins TRBV15 and TRBJ2-1; D may be TRBD2 (5 bases). Germline-derived CDR1 and CDR2 are LNHNV and YYDKDF (reference sequence). The CDR3 loop spans 14 amino acids. V was clipped by 0 bases and J by 6 bases, with 9 bases between them. The CDR3 nucleotides read TGTGCCACCAGCAGAGATTGGACTTTCAATGAGCAGTTCTTC. Encoded protein: CATSRDWTFNEQFF.

The chain links TRBV11-2 to TRBJ2-1, with 7 bases lining up with TRBD1. This CDR3 is 15 amino acids long. Germline V lookup: CDR1 SGHAT, CDR2 FQNNGV. Trimming cost V 6 bases and J 1 base; bases outside gene matches: 6. Here the CDR3 reads CASRLTGNSYNEQFF. CDR3 bases: TGTGCCAGCAGGTTGACAGGGAATTCCTACAATGAGCAGTTCTTC.

This chain's CDR3 is CASLTDRGTDTQYF. In nucleotides, the CDR3 is TGTGCTAGCTTAACCGACAGGGGAACAGATACGCAGTATTTT. The V call is TRBV12-5, the J call TRBJ2-3; 8 positions agree with TRBD1. V shed 9 bases and J 3 bases; nucleotides not matched to a gene: 8. The germline V gene encodes CDR1 LGHNT and CDR2 FRNRAP. This CDR3 has 14 residues.

This chain uses TRBV4-1 with TRBJ2-3; D may be TRBD2 (5 bases). Germline V gene sequence: CDR1 MGHRA, CDR2 YSYEKL. The CDR3 is made up of 13 amino acids. Trimming left V 0 bases short and J 8 bases short, with 9 bases between. CDR3 nucleotide sequence: TGCGCCAGCAGCCAAGATTCGGGGTCTACGCAGTATTTT. It yields the protein CASSQDSGSTQYF.

The rearrangement joins TRBV28 to TRBJ2-7; no clear D. V lost 7 bases to trimming and J lost 4 bases, with 8 bases between them. CDR1 and CDR2 (germline): MDHEN, SYDVKM. CDR3 length: 11 residues. The CDR3 reads CASTKEYEQYF. In nucleotides, the CDR3 is TGTGCCAGCACCAAAGAGTACGAGCAGTACTTC.